The T cell receptor beta chain described here comes from a study of blood T cells in healthy people across ages. As for the study in general: About one barcoded beta molecule per two T cells came from capture by template switching. Overall study findings and caveats: Donors of long life had a larger count of naive CD4+ cells and greater diversity than aged donors.

Primers used in a second PCR of roughly 6 to 11 cycles were a sample-barcoded 5' primer and a J-beta primer mix. Each cDNA was tagged by a template-switch adaptor containing 12 random nucleotides. TCRdb used MiXCR to reprocess the 5' RACE reads, holding one entry per CDR3 protein. The table lists almost 300,000 distinct CDR3 sequences, 25% to 30% of them singletons. The donors, healthy Caucasians from Russia, were aged about 6 to 95. Germline-derived CDR1 and CDR2 are SGHTA and FQGNSA. Trimming cost V 5 bases and J 2 bases, with 16 bases left between them. The CDR3 runs 16 residues. A word on this clonotype: What it binds is not known.

This clonotype originated in a woman in her 70s in good health. The sequenced material came from blood. The chain combines TRBV7-2 with TRBJ2-1; D is possibly TRBD2 (6 bases). The CDR3: CASSPGASATYNEQFF. CDR3 nucleotide sequence: TGTGCCAGCAGCCCAGGAGCTAGCGCTACCTACAATGAGCAGTTCTTC.